This T cell receptor beta chain was observed in a study of memory CD8 T cells in hepatitis C reinfection. Overall study context: Chronic HCV followed reinfection in a couple of donors who cleared primary infection.

The germline V gene has CDR1 LGHNT and CDR2 FRNRAP. V dropped 1 base and J dropped 6; count of bases not matched to a gene: 4. The CDR3 is 14 amino acids. Time point reported: pre-reinfection, 55 to 20 weeks before reinfection detection. TCR sequencing was done directly ex vivo on sorted cells, without expansion in vitro. Produced via immunoSEQ multiplex PCR; TCRdb's table is partial and in-frame only. The sample consists of about 50,000 clones, roughly nine tenths of them appearing once. The receptor comes from a man aged 18 to 30 with hepatitis C virus infection. The material sequenced was naive CD8+ T cells sorted from blood. The chain combines TRBV12-5 with TRBJ1-1; 8 bases match TRBD1. CDR3 sequence reads: CASGLGQGLAEAFF. CDR3 coding DNA: TGTGCTAGTGGTTTGGGACAGGGGTTGGCTGAAGCTTTCTTT.